This T cell receptor beta chain was profiled in a study of CXCR3-negative and CXCR3-positive naive CD8 T cells. Study-wide findings and caveats: More hydrophobic TRB CDR3s occurred in CXCR3-positive than in CXCR3-negative naive cells.

CDR3 length equals 21 residues. The V gene's germline CDR1 is MGHDK and CDR2 SYGVNS. Note on this clonotype: Antigen unknown.

It was by 5' RACE with UMI labels that the TRB cDNA libraries were prepared. With the 5' RACE reads reprocessed, TCRdb shows one record per CDR3 protein and no DNA. The sample table sets out about 150,000 distinct CDR3 sequences. This receptor was obtained from a human donor in good health. Some clones in this sample may be carry-over from other donors' samples. The sequenced material came from naive CXCR3+ CD8+ T cells from blood. Subset indicated: CD45RO-CCR7+CD27+CD95- naive CD8+ T cells expressing CXCR3 (TNR3+). The chain links TRBV25-1 to TRBJ2-2; TCRdb indicates TRBD2, and absent DNA this call remains unverified. CDR3 in amino acids: CASSDYYTGNGGGSSAGELFF.